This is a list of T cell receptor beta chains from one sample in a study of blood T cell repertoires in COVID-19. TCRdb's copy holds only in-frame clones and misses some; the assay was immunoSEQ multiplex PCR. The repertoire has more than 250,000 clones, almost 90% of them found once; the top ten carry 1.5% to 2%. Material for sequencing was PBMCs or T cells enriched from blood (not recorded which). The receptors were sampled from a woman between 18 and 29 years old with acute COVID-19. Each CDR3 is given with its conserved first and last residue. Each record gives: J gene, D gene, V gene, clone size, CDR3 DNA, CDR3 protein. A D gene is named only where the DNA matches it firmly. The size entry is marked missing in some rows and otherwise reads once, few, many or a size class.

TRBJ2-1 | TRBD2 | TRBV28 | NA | TGTGCCAGCGCCCTAGCGGGAGGGACCAATGAGCAGTTCTTC | CASALAGGTNEQFF
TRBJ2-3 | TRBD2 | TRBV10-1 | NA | TGCGCCAGCAGTGCGGGGGGAGATACGCAGTATTTT | CASSAGGDTQYF
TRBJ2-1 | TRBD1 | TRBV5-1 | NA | TGCGCCAGCAGCTCCGGGACAGAGGCTTTAGAGCAGTTCTTC | CASSSGTEALEQFF
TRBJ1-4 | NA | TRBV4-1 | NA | TGCGCCAGCAGCCAAGATAATGGGGCAGATGAAAAACTGTTTTTT | CASSQDNGADEKLFF
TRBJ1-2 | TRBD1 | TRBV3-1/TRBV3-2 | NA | TGTGCCAGCAGCCAAGCAGGGGGCTATGGCTACACCTTC | CASSQAGGYGYTF
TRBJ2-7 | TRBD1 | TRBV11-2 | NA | TGTGCCAGCAGCTCCTCAGGGGGATACTCCAACGAGCAGTACTTC | CASSSSGGYSNEQYF
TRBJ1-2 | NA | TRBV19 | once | TGTGCCAGTAGTTGGGGCAGAGCTAACTATGGCTACACCTTC | CASSWGRANYGYTF
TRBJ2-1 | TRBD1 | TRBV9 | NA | TGTGCCAGCAGCGCCCCCCCCCGGGACAGGGCGTCTAACTCCTACAATGAGCAGTTCTTC | CASSAPPRDRASNSYNEQFF
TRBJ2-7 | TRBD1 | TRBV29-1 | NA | TGCAGCGGCGGGACAGGAACCTACGAGCAGTACTTC | CSGGTGTYEQYF
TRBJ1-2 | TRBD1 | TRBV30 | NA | TGTGCCTGGAGTCTTCCGGGACAGATCTATGGCTACACCTTC | CAWSLPGQIYGYTF
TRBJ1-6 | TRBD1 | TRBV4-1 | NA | TGCGCCAGCAGCCGAGTGACAGGGGCGGTCGGTAATTCACCCCTCCACTTT | CASSRVTGAVGNSPLHF
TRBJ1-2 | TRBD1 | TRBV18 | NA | TGTGCCAGCTCACCGCGACAGGGAGCCAACTATGGCTACACCTTC | CASSPRQGANYGYTF
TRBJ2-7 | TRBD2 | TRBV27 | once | TGTGCCAGCAGCCTTATGGGGACTAGCGGGAAAAACTCCTACGAGCAGTACTTC | CASSLMGTSGKNSYEQYF
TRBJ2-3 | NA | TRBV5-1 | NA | TGCGCCAGCAGCACCGGGGATACGCAGTATTTT | CASSTGDTQYF
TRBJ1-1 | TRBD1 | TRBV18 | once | TGTGCCAGCTCACCAGACAGGGGGCAGACTGAAGCTTTCTTT | CASSPDRGQTEAFF
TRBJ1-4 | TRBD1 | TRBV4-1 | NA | TGCGCCAGCAGCCAAGACAGGGGGCTAGCAACTAATGAAAAACTGTTTTTT | CASSQDRGLATNEKLFF
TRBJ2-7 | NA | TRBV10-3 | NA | TGTGCCATCAGTGAGCACGGGGGGCAGGGGCAGTACTTC | CAISEHGGQGQYF
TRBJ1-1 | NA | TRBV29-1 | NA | TGCAGCGTGCGCCAGGGTACTGAAGCTTTCTTT | CSVRQGTEAFF
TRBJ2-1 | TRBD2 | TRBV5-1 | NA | TGCGCCAGCAGCTCCACTAGCGGGAGTGGGAATGAGCAGTTCTTC | CASSSTSGSGNEQFF
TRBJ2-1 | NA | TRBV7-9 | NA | TGTGCCAGCAGCCCCAGGCAAGGGGTCTACAATGAGCAGTTCTTC | CASSPRQGVYNEQFF
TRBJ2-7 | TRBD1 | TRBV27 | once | TGTGCCAGCAGATTGGCATGGACAGGCTCCTACGAGCAGTACTTC | CASRLAWTGSYEQYF
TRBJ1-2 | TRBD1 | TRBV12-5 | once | TGTGCTAGTGAAGACAGGGTGGATGGCTACACCTTC | CASEDRVDGYTF
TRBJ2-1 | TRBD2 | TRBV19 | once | TGTGCCAGTAGTACCTGGACTAGCCCCCGGGATGAGCAGTTCTTC | CASSTWTSPRDEQFF
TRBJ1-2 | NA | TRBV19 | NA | TGTGCCAGTAGTATAGGTAAACAGGGCCTAACATATGGCTACACCTTC | CASSIGKQGLTYGYTF
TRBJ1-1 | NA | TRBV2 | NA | TGTGCCAGCAGTCCTTCAGCTTTCTTT | CASSPSAFF
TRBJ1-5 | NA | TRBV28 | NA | TGTGCCAGCAGTTTATTCACAGGGAACAATCAGCCCCAGCATTTT | CASSLFTGNNQPQHF
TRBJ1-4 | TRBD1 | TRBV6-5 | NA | TGTGCCTCTATGCGGAGACAGGGGGCATATGAAAAACTGTTTTTT | CASMRRQGAYEKLFF
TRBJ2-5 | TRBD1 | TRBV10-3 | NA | TGTGCCATCAGTGGCCTAGGACAGGGGAGGCAAGAGACCCAGTACTTC | CAISGLGQGRQETQYF
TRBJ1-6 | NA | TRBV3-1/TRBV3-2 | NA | TGTGCCAGCAGCCAAAGACAGTATAATTCACCCCTCCACTTT | CASSQRQYNSPLHF